One sample yielded the 5 T cell receptor beta chains listed below, sequenced in a study of cytomegalovirus exposure and HLA in healthy donors. PCR involved 60 Vbeta and 13 Jbeta primers. Using immunoSEQ multiplex PCR, the repertoire was profiled, and TCRdb retains in-frame clones only, with some absent. The sample yields 95,000 to 150,000 clones, roughly 9% seen once. Sequencing was carried out using PBMCs. These receptors were collected from a woman in her thirties or forties in good health and CMV-seropositive.

The chain's CDR3 is CASSSGTGGRNEQFF. The CDR3 nucleotides read TGTGCCAGCAGCTCCGGGACAGGGGGCCGAAATGAGCAGTTCTTC. The chain has TRBV27 and TRBJ2-1, with 12 bases identical to TRBD1. The CDR3 totals 15 residues. Germline CDR1 is MNHEY and CDR2 is SMNVEV (reference sequence). J gave up 7 bases and V 6 bases, and 7 bases lay outside the gene matches.

V usage is TRBV7-9 and J usage is TRBJ1-2; tentatively, D is TRBD1 (6 bases). The CDR3 extends over 13 amino acids. Germline values: CDR1 SEHNR, CDR2 FQNEAQ (reference sequence). With 1 base removed from V and 6 bases from J, the gap between germline ends came to 9 bases. CDR3 in DNA: TGTGCCAGCAGCTTAGGTCACAGGGATGGCTACACCTTC. Amino acid sequence: CASSLGHRDGYTF. The whole variable domain, remainder taken from reference TRBV7-9 and TRBJ1-2, is DTGVSQNPRHKITKRGQNVTFRCDPISEHNRLYWYRQTLGQGPEFLTYFQNEAQLEKSRLLSDRFSAERPKGSFSTLEIQRTEQGDSAMYLCASSLGHRDGYTFGSGTRLTVV.

By share of the sample, this clone is medium-sized. This chain connects TRBV19 to TRBJ2-3, with 9 bases fitting TRBD2. The junction had 10 bases not matched to a gene; V was cut back by 5 bases and J by 4 bases. Germline V gene sequence: CDR1 LNHDA, CDR2 SQIVND (reference sequence). The CDR3 is made up of 16 amino acids. CDR3 sequence (DNA): TGTGCCAGTAGTCCGTTGCGGGGGGGCCCCGCAGATACGCAGTATTTT. It specifies CASSPLRGGPADTQYF.

As to this clone: Other DNA variants within this sample encode the same CDR3. CDR3 nucleotides: TGCGCCAGCAGCTTGGGACAGCGGAACACTGAAGCTTTCTTT. Translation: CASSLGQRNTEAFF. V and J are TRBV5-1 and TRBJ1-1; D might be TRBD1 (5 bases). This CDR3 is built from 14 residues. V lost 0 bases and J 1 base, leaving 7 bases between the germline ends. Germline CDR1 is SGHRS and CDR2 is YFSETQ.

By share, this clone counts as medium-sized. The chain recombines TRBV7-2 with TRBJ1-1, with unresolved D. The CDR3 sequence is 15 residues long. Germline V gene sequence: CDR1 SGHTA, CDR2 FQGNSA. Between the trimmed V and J ends, which lost 4 bases and 0 bases, there was a span of 12 bases. CDR3 region: CASSSRNTMNTEAFF. Written as DNA, the CDR3 is TGTGCCAGCAGCTCCCGCAACACAATGAACACTGAAGCTTTCTTT.